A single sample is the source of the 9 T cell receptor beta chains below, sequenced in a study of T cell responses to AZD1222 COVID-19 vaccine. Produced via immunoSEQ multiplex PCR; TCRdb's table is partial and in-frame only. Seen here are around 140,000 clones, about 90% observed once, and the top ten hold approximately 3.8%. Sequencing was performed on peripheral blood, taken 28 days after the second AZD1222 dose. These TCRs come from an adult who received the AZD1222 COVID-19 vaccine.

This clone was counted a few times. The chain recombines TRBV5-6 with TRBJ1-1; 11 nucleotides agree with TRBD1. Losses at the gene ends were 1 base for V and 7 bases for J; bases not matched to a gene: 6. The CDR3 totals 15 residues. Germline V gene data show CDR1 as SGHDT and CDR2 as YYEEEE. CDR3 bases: TGTGCCAGCAGCTTGAGGACCGGGACAGGGGGTGAAGCTTTCTTT. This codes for CASSLRTGTGGEAFF.

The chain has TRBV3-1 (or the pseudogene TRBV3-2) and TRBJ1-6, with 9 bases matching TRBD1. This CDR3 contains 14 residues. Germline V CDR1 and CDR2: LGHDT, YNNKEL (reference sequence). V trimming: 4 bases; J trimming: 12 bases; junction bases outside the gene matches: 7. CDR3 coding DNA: TGTGCCAGCAGCCGACAGGGGGGAATTTTACCCCTCCACTTT. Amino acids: CASSRQGGILPLHF.

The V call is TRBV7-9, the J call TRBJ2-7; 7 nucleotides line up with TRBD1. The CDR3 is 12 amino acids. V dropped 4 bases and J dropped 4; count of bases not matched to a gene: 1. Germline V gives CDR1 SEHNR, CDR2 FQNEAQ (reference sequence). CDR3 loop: CASSSTGYEQYF. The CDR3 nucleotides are TGTGCCAGCAGCTCGACAGGGTACGAGCAGTACTTC.

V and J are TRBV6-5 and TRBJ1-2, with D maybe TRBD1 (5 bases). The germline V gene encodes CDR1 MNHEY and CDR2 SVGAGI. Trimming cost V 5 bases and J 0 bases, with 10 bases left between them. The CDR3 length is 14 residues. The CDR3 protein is CASSKGPPNYGYTF. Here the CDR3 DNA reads TGTGCCAGCAGTAAGGGACCCCCTAACTATGGCTACACCTTC.

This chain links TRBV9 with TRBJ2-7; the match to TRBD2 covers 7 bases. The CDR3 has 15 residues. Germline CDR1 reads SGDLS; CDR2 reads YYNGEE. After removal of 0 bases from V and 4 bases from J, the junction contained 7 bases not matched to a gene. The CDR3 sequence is CASSVAGGGMYEQYF. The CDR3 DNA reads TGTGCCAGCAGCGTAGCGGGGGGTGGCATGTACGAGCAGTACTTC.

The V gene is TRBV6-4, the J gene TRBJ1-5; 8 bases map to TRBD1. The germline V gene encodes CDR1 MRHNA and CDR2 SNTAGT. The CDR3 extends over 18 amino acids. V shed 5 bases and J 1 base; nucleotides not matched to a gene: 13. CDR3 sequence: CASSKGPQGGRSNQPQHF. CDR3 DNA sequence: TGTGCCAGCAGTAAAGGGCCACAGGGGGGTAGAAGCAATCAGCCCCAGCATTTT.

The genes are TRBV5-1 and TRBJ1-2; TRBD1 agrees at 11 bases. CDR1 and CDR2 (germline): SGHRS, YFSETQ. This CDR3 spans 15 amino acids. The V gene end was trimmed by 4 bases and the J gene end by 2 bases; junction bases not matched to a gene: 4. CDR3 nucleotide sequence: TGCGCCAGCAGCCTATGGACAGGGGGCAACTATGGCTACACCTTC. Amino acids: CASSLWTGGNYGYTF.

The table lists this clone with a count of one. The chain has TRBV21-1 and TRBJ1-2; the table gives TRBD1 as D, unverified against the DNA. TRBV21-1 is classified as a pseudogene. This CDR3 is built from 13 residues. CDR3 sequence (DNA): TGTGCCACTCGGGACAGGGGGCGGGATGGCTACACCTTC. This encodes CATRDRGRDGYTF.

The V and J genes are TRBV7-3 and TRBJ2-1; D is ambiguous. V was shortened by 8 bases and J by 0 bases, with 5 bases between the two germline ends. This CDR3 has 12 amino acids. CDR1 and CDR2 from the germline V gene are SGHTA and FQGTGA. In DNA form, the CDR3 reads TGTGCCAGCGGGGACTCCTACAATGAGCAGTTCTTC. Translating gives CASGDSYNEQFF. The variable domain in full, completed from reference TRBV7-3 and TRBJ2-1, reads GAGVSQTPSNKVTEKGKYVELRCDPISGHTALYWYRQSLGQGPEFLIYFQGTGAADDSGLPNDRFFAVRPEGSVSTLKIQRTERGDSAVYLCASGDSYNEQFFGPGTRLTVL.